One and the same sample provided the 14 T cell receptor beta chains below, sequenced in a study of CD8+CD57+ T cells in acquired aplastic anemia. Genomic DNA constituted the template upon which TCR beta VDJ and CDR3 profiling was performed. Via MiXCR, TCRdb re-called the reads, giving one row per CDR3 protein. The table includes 200,000 to 250,000 distinct CDR3 sequences, 30% to 40% detected once. Sequenced sample: sorted CD4+, CD8+, or CD8+CD57+ T cells (not recorded which) from PBMCs. These receptor sequences come from a human donor in good health, serving as a control.

The rearrangement joins TRBV18 to TRBJ1-2; D unresolved. The V gene lost 6 bases and the J gene lost 4 bases, with 9 bases spanning the gap. Germline values: CDR1 KGHSH, CDR2 LQKENI. This CDR3 has 12 residues. CDR3 in amino acids: CASSERGYGYTF. The CDR3 bases are TGTGCCAGCTCCGAGCGGGGCTATGGCTACACCTTC. Together with reference TRBV18 and TRBJ1-2, the CDR3 gives the full variable domain: NAGVMQNPRHLVRRRGQEARLRCSPMKGHSHVYWYRQLPEEGLKFMVYLQKENIIDESGMPKERFSAEFPKEGPSILRIQQVVRGDSAAYFCASSERGYGYTFGSGTRLTVV.

The CDR3 DNA reads TGTGCCACCAGCAGAGGACAGGGGAGAACTTTCTTT. Amino acids: CATSRGQGRTFF. The chain joins TRBV15 to TRBJ1-1; 8 bases align to TRBD1. Trimming at V came to 1 base and at J to 12 bases, leaving 4 bases not matched to a gene. CDR3 length: 12 amino acids. Per the germline V gene, CDR1 is LNHNV and CDR2 is YYDKDF (reference sequence).

The V gene is TRBV6-1, the J gene TRBJ2-3; D perhaps matches TRBD1 (5 bases). The V and J ends lost 8 bases and 6 bases respectively, with 12 bases between them. From germline, CDR1 is MNHNS and CDR2 SASEGT. There are 12 residues in the CDR3. The CDR3 nucleotides are TGTGCCAGCTGCAGGGTTAAGGATACGCAGTATTTT. It codes for CASCRVKDTQYF.

Note on this clonotype: A clone one base away is much larger, so this may be a read error. The CDR3 DNA follows: TGCAGTGCTAGCCGAGCGGCGGGATCTAAGTCCGATGAGCAGCTCTTC. Its translation is CSASRAAGSKSDEQLF. The chain has TRBV20-1 and TRBJ2-1; D perhaps matches TRBD2 (6 bases). This CDR3 is built from 16 residues. Germline CDR1 is DFQATT and CDR2 is SNEGSKA (reference sequence).

This clonotype was observed at least ten times. This rearrangement joins TRBV20-1 to TRBJ1-1; D remains unclear. CDR1 is DFQATT, CDR2 SNEGSKA, per germline (reference sequence). V shed 2 bases and J shed 1 base, with 8 bases lying between them. There are 13 residues in the CDR3. The DNA of the CDR3 is TGCAGTGCTAGATTGTTTGCGAACACTGAAGCTTTCTTT. Amino acids: CSARLFANTEAFF.

The chain couples TRBV4-2 to TRBJ2-1, with TRBD2 identical over 9 bases. With 6 bases clipped from V and 5 bases from J, the junction kept 8 bases outside the gene matches. Germline V CDR1 and CDR2: LGHNA, YNFKEQ. The length of the CDR3 is 15 residues. CDR3 region: CASSPGIAGDNEQFF. CDR3 in DNA: TGTGCCAGCAGTCCCGGGATAGCGGGGGACAATGAGCAGTTCTTC.

The chain joins TRBV9 to TRBJ2-7; 7 nucleotides line up with TRBD1. Germline CDR1 and CDR2: SGDLS and YYNGEE. Germline trimming cut 4 bases from V and 3 bases from J; bases unmatched to any gene: 7. CDR3 length: 14 residues. The CDR3 region is CASSPEGDSYEQYF. The CDR3 DNA reads as TGTGCCAGCAGCCCCGAGGGGGACAGCTACGAGCAGTACTTC.

The V call is TRBV6-5, the J call TRBJ1-2; 8 bases are shared with TRBD1. Germline V gives CDR1 MNHEY, CDR2 SVGAGI. Trimming at V came to 2 bases and at J to 1 base, leaving 3 bases not matched to a gene. The CDR3 is 15 amino acids. As DNA, the CDR3 is TGTGCCAGCAGTTACGGACAGGGATGTAACTATGGCTACACCTTC. It translates to CASSYGQGCNYGYTF.

The gene calls are TRBV24-1 and TRBJ2-1; D ambiguous. This CDR3 is 12 amino acids long. Trimming took off 12 bases at V and 4 bases at J, with 12 bases between the two ends. The V gene's germline CDR1 is KGHDR and CDR2 SFDVKD. CDR3: CAPGGVYNEQFF. The DNA of the CDR3 is TGTGCCCCCGGTGGAGTGTACAATGAGCAGTTCTTC.

In its sample, this clonotype was seen a few times. Lacking the conserved final phenylalanine or tryptophan, this CDR3 likely reflects a read error. This chain uses TRBV12-3 or TRBV12-4 with TRBJ1-1; D is undetermined. The CDR3 is 12 residues long. V was trimmed by 5 bases and J by 0 bases, leaving 4 bases between them. CDR3 sequence: CASSLLNTEAFL. DNA of the CDR3: TGTGCCAGCAGTCTCCTGAACACTGAAGCTTTCCTT.

At least ten counts were recorded for this clonotype. The chain links TRBV6-6 to TRBJ1-1, with no clear D. Germline CDR1 and CDR2: MNHNY and SVGAGI (reference sequence). The CDR3 contains 13 residues. V was cut by 6 bases and J by 3 bases, with 11 bases left in between. The CDR3 here is CASSLLEDTEAFF. CDR3 sequence (DNA): TGTGCCAGCAGCCTCCTTGAGGACACTGAAGCTTTCTTT.

This clonotype was picked up many times. The chain carries TRBV2 and TRBJ1-6; tentative D call: TRBD1 (6 bases). This CDR3 has 14 amino acids. V was pared by 8 bases and J by 6 bases, with 14 bases between. Germline CDR1 is SNHLY and CDR2 is FYNNEI. CDR3 protein: CASLQTGPNSPLHF. CDR3 bases: TGTGCCAGCTTACAGACAGGTCCTAATTCACCCCTCCACTTT. Complete variable domain (other parts from reference TRBV2 and TRBJ1-6): EPEVTQTPSHQVTQMGQEVILRCVPISNHLYFYWYRQILGQKVEFLVSFYNNEISEKSEIFDDQFSVERPDGSNFTLKIRSTKLEDSAMYFCASLQTGPNSPLHFGNGTRLTVT.

As to this clonotype: The junction departs from the called germline gene at one end, perhaps through a read error. This chain connects TRBV5-1 to TRBJ2-5; 9 nucleotides align to TRBD1. This CDR3 contains 13 residues. Germline V gene sequence: CDR1 SGHRS, CDR2 YFSETQ. The CDR3 nucleotides are TGCGCCAGCAGCTGGACAGGGGAGGAGACCCGGTACTTC. Encoded protein: CASSWTGEETRYF. Using reference TRBV5-1 and TRBJ2-5 for the parts outside the CDR3, the full variable domain is KAGVTQTPRYLIKTRGQQVTLSCSPISGHRSVSWYQQTPGQGLQFLFEYFSETQRNKGNFPGRFSGRQFSNSRSEMNVSTLELGDSALYLCASSWTGEETRYFGPGTRLLVL.

In its sample, this clonotype was seen many times. The chain couples TRBV28 to TRBJ2-7; D remains ambiguous. Trimming stripped 4 bases from V and 7 bases from J, with 14 bases between. This CDR3 has 13 amino acids. CDR1 is MDHEN and CDR2 is SYDVKM in the germline V gene. For the CDR3, the DNA is TGTGCCAGCAGTTCCCCACCCTCTATGGAGCAGTACTTC. This translates into CASSSPPSMEQYF.